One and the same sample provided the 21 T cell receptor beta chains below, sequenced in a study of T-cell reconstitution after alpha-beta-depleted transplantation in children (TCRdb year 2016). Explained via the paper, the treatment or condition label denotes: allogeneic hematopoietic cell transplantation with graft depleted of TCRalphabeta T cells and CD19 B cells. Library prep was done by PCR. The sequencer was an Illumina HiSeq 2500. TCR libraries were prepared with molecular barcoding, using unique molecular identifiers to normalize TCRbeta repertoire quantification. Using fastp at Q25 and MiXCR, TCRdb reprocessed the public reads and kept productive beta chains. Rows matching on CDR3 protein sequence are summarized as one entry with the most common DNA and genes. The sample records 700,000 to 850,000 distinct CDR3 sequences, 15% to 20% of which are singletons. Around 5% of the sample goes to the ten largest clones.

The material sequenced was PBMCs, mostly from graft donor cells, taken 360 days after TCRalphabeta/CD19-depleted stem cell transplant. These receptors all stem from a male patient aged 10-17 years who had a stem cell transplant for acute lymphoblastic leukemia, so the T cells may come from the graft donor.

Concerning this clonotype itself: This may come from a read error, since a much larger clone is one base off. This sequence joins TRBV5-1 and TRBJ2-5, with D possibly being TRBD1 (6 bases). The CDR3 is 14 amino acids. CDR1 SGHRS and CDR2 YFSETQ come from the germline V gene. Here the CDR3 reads CASSPRTVQETQDF. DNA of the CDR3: TGCGCCAGCAGCCCTCGGACAGTCCAAGAGACCCAGGACTTC. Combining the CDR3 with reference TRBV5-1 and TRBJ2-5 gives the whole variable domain KAGVTQTPRYLIKTRGQQVTLSCSPISGHRSVSWYQQTPGQGLQFLFEYFSETQRNKGNFPGRFSGRQFSNSRSEMNVSTLELGDSALYLCASSPRTVQETQDFGPGTRLLVL.

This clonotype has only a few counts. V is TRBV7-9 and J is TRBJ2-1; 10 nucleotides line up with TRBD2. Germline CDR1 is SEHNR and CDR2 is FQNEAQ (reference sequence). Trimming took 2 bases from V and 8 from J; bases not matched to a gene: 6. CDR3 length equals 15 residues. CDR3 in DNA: TGTGCCAGCAGCTTACTAGCGGGAGTCGCCGATGAGCAGTTCTTC. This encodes CASSLLAGVADEQFF.

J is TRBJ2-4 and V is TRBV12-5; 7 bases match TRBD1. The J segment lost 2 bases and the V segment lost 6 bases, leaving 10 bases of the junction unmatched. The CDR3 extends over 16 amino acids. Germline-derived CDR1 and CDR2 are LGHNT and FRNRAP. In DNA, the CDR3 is TGTGCTAGTGGCTCCCGACAGGGCGGAACCAAAAACATTCAGTACTTC. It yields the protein CASGSRQGGTKNIQYF.

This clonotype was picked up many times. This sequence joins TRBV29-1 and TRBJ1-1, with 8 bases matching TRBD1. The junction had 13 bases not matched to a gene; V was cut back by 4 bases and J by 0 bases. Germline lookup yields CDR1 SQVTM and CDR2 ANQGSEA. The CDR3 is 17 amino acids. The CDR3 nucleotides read TGCAGCGTTGGAATCCGCGGGGACAGGCCTCTGAACACTGAAGCTTTCTTT. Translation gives CSVGIRGDRPLNTEAFF.

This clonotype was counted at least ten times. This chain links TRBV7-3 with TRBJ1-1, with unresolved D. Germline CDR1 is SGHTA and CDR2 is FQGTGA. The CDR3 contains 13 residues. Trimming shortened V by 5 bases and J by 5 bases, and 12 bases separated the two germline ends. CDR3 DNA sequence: TGTGCCAGCAGCCCGGAGCTAGGAACTGAAGCTTTCTTT. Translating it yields CASSPELGTEAFF.

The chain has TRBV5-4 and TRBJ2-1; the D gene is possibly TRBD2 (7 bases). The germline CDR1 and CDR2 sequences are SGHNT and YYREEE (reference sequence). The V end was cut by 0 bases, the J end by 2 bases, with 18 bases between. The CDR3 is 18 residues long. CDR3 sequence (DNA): TGTGCCAGCAGCTTGGACCCGGGGGAGGGGGGAACCTACAATGAGCAGTTCTTC. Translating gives CASSLDPGEGGTYNEQFF.

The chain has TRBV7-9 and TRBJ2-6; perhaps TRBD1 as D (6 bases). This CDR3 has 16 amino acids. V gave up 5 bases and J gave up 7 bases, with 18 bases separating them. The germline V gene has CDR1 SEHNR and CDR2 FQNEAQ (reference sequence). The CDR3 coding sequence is TGTGCCAGCAGCCCGGGACACCGTCGCGGTGCCAACGTCCTGACTTTC. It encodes CASSPGHRRGANVLTF. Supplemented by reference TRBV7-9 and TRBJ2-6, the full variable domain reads DTGVSQNPRHKITKRGQNVTFRCDPISEHNRLYWYRQTLGQGPEFLTYFQNEAQLEKSRLLSDRFSAERPKGSFSTLEIQRTEQGDSAMYLCASSPGHRRGANVLTFGAGSRLTVL.

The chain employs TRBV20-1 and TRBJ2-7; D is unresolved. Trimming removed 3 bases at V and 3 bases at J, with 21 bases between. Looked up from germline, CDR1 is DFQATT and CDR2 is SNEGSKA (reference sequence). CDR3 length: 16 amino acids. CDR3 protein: CSASSGLSSLYYEQYF. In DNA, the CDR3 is TGCAGTGCTAGCAGTGGGCTCAGCTCTCTTTACTACGAGCAGTACTTC.

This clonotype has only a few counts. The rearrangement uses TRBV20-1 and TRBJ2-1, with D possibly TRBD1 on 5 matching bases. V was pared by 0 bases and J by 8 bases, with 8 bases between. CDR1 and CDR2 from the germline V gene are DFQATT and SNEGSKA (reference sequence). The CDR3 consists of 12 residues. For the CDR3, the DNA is TGCAGTGCTAGAGATCAGGGCCATGAGCAGTTCTTC. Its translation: CSARDQGHEQFF.

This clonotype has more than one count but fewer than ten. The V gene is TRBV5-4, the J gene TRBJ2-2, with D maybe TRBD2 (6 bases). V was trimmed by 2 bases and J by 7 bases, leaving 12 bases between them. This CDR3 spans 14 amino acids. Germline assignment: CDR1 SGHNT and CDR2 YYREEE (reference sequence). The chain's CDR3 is CASSFGSAGGELFF. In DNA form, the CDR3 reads TGTGCCAGCAGCTTCGGGAGTGCGGGCGGGGAGCTGTTTTTT.

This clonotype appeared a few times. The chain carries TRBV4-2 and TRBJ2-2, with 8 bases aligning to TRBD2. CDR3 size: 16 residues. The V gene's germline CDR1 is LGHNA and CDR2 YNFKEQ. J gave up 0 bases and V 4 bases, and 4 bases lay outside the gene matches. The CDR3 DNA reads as TGTGCCAGCAGCCCCCATAGCGGGGCGAACACCGGGGAGCTGTTTTTT. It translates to CASSPHSGANTGELFF.

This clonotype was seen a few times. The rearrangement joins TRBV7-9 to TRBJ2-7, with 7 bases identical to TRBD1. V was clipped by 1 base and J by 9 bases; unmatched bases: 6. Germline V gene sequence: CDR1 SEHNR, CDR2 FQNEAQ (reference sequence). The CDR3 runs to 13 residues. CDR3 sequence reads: CASSLVPQGMQYF. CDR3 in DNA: TGTGCCAGCAGCTTAGTTCCACAGGGGATGCAGTACTTC.

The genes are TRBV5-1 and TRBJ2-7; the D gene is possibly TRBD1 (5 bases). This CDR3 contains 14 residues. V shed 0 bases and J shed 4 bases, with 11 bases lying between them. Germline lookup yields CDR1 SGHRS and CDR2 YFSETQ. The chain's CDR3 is CASSLAGNKYEQYF. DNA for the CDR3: TGCGCCAGCAGCTTGGCAGGGAATAAATACGAGCAGTACTTC.

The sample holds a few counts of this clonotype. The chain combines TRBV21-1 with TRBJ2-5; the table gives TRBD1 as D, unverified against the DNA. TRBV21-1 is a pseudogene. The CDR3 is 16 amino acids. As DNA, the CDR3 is TGTGCCAGCAGCAAACCCCGGAACCGGTACCAAGAGACCCAGTACTTC. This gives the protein CASSKPRNRYQETQYF.

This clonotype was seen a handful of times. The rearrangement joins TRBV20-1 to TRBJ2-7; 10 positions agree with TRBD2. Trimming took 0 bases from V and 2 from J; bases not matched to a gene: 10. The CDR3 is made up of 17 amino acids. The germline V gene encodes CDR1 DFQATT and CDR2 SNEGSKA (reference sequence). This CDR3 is CSARDRSSGTSAYEQYF. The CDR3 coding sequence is TGCAGTGCTAGAGATCGGAGCAGTGGGACTAGCGCCTACGAGCAGTACTTC.

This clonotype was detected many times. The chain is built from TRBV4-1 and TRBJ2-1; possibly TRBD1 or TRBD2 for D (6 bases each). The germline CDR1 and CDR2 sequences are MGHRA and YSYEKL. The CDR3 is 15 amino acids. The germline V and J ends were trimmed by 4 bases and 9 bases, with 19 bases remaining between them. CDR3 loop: CASSPEAARGVEQFF. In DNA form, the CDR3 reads TGCGCCAGCAGCCCAGAGGCGGCTAGGGGGGTTGAGCAGTTCTTC.

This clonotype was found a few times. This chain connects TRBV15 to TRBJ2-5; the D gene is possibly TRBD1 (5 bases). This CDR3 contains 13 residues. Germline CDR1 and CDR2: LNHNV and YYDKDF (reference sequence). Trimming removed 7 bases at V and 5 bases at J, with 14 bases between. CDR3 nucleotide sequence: TGTGCCACCAAGGGCCCCTCAGGGGAGACCCAGTACTTC. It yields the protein CATKGPSGETQYF.

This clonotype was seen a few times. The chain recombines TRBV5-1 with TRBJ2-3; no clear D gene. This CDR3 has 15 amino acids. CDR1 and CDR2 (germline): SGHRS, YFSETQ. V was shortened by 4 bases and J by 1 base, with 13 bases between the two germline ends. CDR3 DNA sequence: TGCGCCAGCAGCCCCCTAGTCACGGGCACAGATACGCAGTATTTT. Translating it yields CASSPLVTGTDTQYF.

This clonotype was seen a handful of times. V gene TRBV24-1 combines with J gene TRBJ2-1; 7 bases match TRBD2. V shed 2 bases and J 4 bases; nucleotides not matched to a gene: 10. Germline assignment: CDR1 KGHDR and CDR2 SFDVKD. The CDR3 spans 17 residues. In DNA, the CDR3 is TGTGCCACCAGTGATTCCCGGCTAGCGGAGGCTTACAATGAGCAGTTCTTC. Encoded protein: CATSDSRLAEAYNEQFF.

The CDR3: CASSLNSGRGTDTQYF. In DNA form, the CDR3 reads TGTGCCAGCAGCTTAAATAGCGGGAGAGGCACAGATACGCAGTATTTT. The chain employs TRBV7-7 and TRBJ2-3; 9 bases are a match to TRBD2. The CDR3 loop spans 16 amino acids. Germline values: CDR1 SSHAT, CDR2 FNYEAQ (reference sequence). The trim removed 2 bases at V and 1 base at J, leaving 4 bases unmatched.

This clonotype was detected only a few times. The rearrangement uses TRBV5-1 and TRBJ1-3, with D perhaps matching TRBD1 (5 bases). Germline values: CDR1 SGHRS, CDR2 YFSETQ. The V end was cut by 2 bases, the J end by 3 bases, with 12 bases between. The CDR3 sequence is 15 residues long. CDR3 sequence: CASSFRGDGGNTIYF. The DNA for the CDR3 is TGCGCCAGCAGCTTCCGAGGGGACGGTGGAAACACCATATATTTT.